The rows below give T cell receptor beta chains drawn from one sample of a study of cytomegalovirus exposure and HLA in healthy donors. TCRdb keeps only in-frame clones here, not all; method: immunoSEQ multiplex PCR. This table holds 150,000 or so clones, about 83% found once. The sequenced sample consisted of PBMCs. These receptors came from a man aged 35 to 55 in good health and CMV-seropositive. Each CDR3 is given with its conserved first and last residue. A D gene is named only where the DNA matches it firmly. For some rows the clone size is stated as once, few or many, or as a class when expanded; others skip it.

j_call: TRBJ2-7; v_call: TRBV5-4; d_call: TRBD2; clone_size: .; cdr3_nt: TGTGCCAGCAGCCAAGGGACTAGCGCCACCTACGAGCAGTACTTC; cdr3_aa: CASSQGTSATYEQYF
j_call: TRBJ2-3; v_call: TRBV29-1; d_call: TRBD2; clone_size: .; cdr3_nt: TGCAGCGCTCTAGATTACGAGTCTAGCGGGAGAAGAACGGGGGCAGATACGCAGTATTTT; cdr3_aa: CSALDYESSGRRTGADTQYF
j_call: TRBJ1-1; v_call: TRBV5-1; d_call: TRBD1; clone_size: .; cdr3_nt: TGCGCCAGCAGCTTGACGGGACAGGGGGCCACTGAAGCTTTCTTT; cdr3_aa: CASSLTGQGATEAFF
j_call: TRBJ2-3; v_call: TRBV13; d_call: .; clone_size: .; cdr3_nt: TGTGCCAGCAGCCTAGCGAGGGGGATAGTGACAGATACGCAGTATTTT; cdr3_aa: CASSLARGIVTDTQYF
j_call: TRBJ2-1; v_call: TRBV4-2; d_call: .; clone_size: .; cdr3_nt: TGTGCCAGCAGCCAATACTCTGCGGGAAGCAATGAGCAGTTCTTC; cdr3_aa: CASSQYSAGSNEQFF
j_call: TRBJ2-7; v_call: TRBV11-2; d_call: .; clone_size: few; cdr3_nt: TGTGCCAGCAGCTCCGGGACTTCCTACGAGCAGTACTTC; cdr3_aa: CASSSGTSYEQYF
j_call: TRBJ2-5; v_call: TRBV28; d_call: TRBD2; clone_size: .; cdr3_nt: TGTGCCAGCAGTTTAGAAGAGCGGGGGGAGACCCAGTACTTC; cdr3_aa: CASSLEERGETQYF
j_call: TRBJ2-3; v_call: TRBV11-2; d_call: TRBD2; clone_size: .; cdr3_nt: TGTGCCAGCAGCTTTGGACTAGCTTGGACAGATACGCAGTATTTT; cdr3_aa: CASSFGLAWTDTQYF
j_call: TRBJ1-4; v_call: TRBV29-1; d_call: .; clone_size: .; cdr3_nt: TGCAGCGTCGTCGGCGGGCGGGAAAAACTGTTTTTT; cdr3_aa: CSVVGGREKLFF
j_call: TRBJ1-5; v_call: TRBV6-1; d_call: TRBD1; clone_size: .; cdr3_nt: TGTGCCAGCAGTCCAACGACAGGGGGACAGCCCCAGCATTTT; cdr3_aa: CASSPTTGGQPQHF
j_call: TRBJ2-1; v_call: TRBV20-1; d_call: .; clone_size: .; cdr3_nt: TGCAGTGCTAGAGGACTTGATGAGCAGTTCTTC; cdr3_aa: CSARGLDEQFF
j_call: TRBJ2-3; v_call: TRBV4-1; d_call: TRBD2; clone_size: .; cdr3_nt: TGCGCCAGCAGCCAAGATGCGGGAGGCACAGATACGCAGTATTTT; cdr3_aa: CASSQDAGGTDTQYF
j_call: TRBJ1-2; v_call: TRBV28; d_call: .; clone_size: .; cdr3_nt: TGTGCCAGCAGTCCGGACAGCTATGGCTACACCTTC; cdr3_aa: CASSPDSYGYTF
j_call: TRBJ2-7; v_call: TRBV19; d_call: .; clone_size: few; cdr3_nt: TGTGCCAGTAGTATAAGACAGTCCTACGAGCAGTACTTC; cdr3_aa: CASSIRQSYEQYF
j_call: TRBJ2-5; v_call: TRBV27; d_call: .; clone_size: .; cdr3_nt: TGTGCCGTTAGCCTTGTGGGAGGAGAGACCCAGTACTTC; cdr3_aa: CAVSLVGGETQYF
j_call: TRBJ2-2; v_call: TRBV9; d_call: .; clone_size: .; cdr3_nt: TGTGCCAGCAGCGTACGGTTTACCGGGGAGCTGTTTTTT; cdr3_aa: CASSVRFTGELFF
j_call: TRBJ2-5; v_call: TRBV4-1; d_call: TRBD1; clone_size: .; cdr3_nt: TGCGCCAGCAGCCAAGAAGTGACAGGGGTGGAAGAGACCCAGTACTTC; cdr3_aa: CASSQEVTGVEETQYF
j_call: TRBJ2-7; v_call: TRBV5-1; d_call: .; clone_size: few; cdr3_nt: TGCGCCAGCAGCGTGCACGGGAGTTACTACGAGCAGTACTTC; cdr3_aa: CASSVHGSYYEQYF
j_call: TRBJ1-5; v_call: TRBV10-3; d_call: .; clone_size: .; cdr3_nt: TGTGCCATCAGTGAGGAAGGGAGTCAGCCCCAGCATTTT; cdr3_aa: CAISEEGSQPQHF
j_call: TRBJ2-1; v_call: TRBV6-4; d_call: TRBD2; clone_size: .; cdr3_nt: TGTGCCAGCAGTGACTCGACTAGCTCCCTTTACAATGAGCAGTTCTTC; cdr3_aa: CASSDSTSSLYNEQFF
j_call: TRBJ2-6; v_call: TRBV27; d_call: .; clone_size: once; cdr3_nt: TGTGCCAGCAGTTTCAAGTTTTCTGGGGCCAACGGCCTGACTTTC; cdr3_aa: CASSFKFSGANGLTF
j_call: TRBJ2-3; v_call: TRBV11-2; d_call: .; clone_size: .; cdr3_nt: TGTGCCAGCAGCTTAGCAACAGATACGCAGTATTTT; cdr3_aa: CASSLATDTQYF
j_call: TRBJ1-5; v_call: TRBV7-2; d_call: .; clone_size: once; cdr3_nt: TGTGCCAGCAGCTTCGTGGGGGGTATCAATCAGCCCCAGCATTTT; cdr3_aa: CASSFVGGINQPQHF
j_call: TRBJ2-3; v_call: TRBV5-5; d_call: .; clone_size: .; cdr3_nt: TGTGCCAGCAGCTTACTTCGTGGTGGCAGGGGAACAGATACGCAGTATTTT; cdr3_aa: CASSLLRGGRGTDTQYF
j_call: TRBJ1-4; v_call: TRBV7-9; d_call: .; clone_size: few; cdr3_nt: TGTGCCAGCAGCTGGGCATTGGGCCAAGCAACTAATGAAAAACTGTTTTTT; cdr3_aa: CASSWALGQATNEKLFF
j_call: TRBJ2-1; v_call: TRBV29-1; d_call: TRBD2; clone_size: .; cdr3_nt: TGCAGCGTTCGGACTAGCGGGATCTCCAATGAGCAGTTCTTC; cdr3_aa: CSVRTSGISNEQFF
j_call: TRBJ2-4; v_call: TRBV2; d_call: .; clone_size: .; cdr3_nt: TGTGCCAGCCGGGGGGCCAAAAACATTCAGTACTTC; cdr3_aa: CASRGAKNIQYF
j_call: TRBJ2-1; v_call: TRBV5-4; d_call: TRBD1; clone_size: .; cdr3_nt: TGTGCCAGCAGCCAGGACAGGGTGTCCTACAATGAGCAGTTCTTC; cdr3_aa: CASSQDRVSYNEQFF
j_call: TRBJ2-7; v_call: TRBV28; d_call: TRBD1; clone_size: once; cdr3_nt: TGTGCCAGCAGTTTATACCAGGGGGCAGGCTACGAGCAGTACTTC; cdr3_aa: CASSLYQGAGYEQYF
j_call: TRBJ1-2; v_call: TRBV10-3; d_call: TRBD1; clone_size: .; cdr3_nt: TGTGCCATCAGTGACCCCAGACTTGACAGGGGGTATGGCTACACCTTC; cdr3_aa: CAISDPRLDRGYGYTF
j_call: TRBJ1-3; v_call: TRBV5-1; d_call: TRBD1; clone_size: .; cdr3_nt: TGCGCCAGCAGCTTTACCCAACAGGGGGCAACTGGAAACACCATATATTTT; cdr3_aa: CASSFTQQGATGNTIYF
j_call: TRBJ2-7; v_call: TRBV4-1; d_call: .; clone_size: .; cdr3_nt: TGCGCCAGCAGCCTAAGAAAGACAGGAGAAGGGACCTACGAGCAGTACTTC; cdr3_aa: CASSLRKTGEGTYEQYF
j_call: TRBJ1-4; v_call: TRBV7-3; d_call: .; clone_size: .; cdr3_nt: TGTGCCAGCAGCTTGAACAGAAATGAAAAACTGTTTTTT; cdr3_aa: CASSLNRNEKLFF
j_call: TRBJ2-2; v_call: TRBV2; d_call: .; clone_size: few; cdr3_nt: TGTGCCAGCAGTCCACAGGGTGGGGGAACCGGGGAGCTGTTTTTT; cdr3_aa: CASSPQGGGTGELFF